The 29 T cell receptor beta chains below were found in one sample sequenced in a study of shared clonotypes between healthy human individuals. TCRdb keeps only in-frame clones here, not all; method: immunoSEQ multiplex PCR. This table has about 2.4 million clones, around nine tenths appearing once. The sample was naive CD4+ T cells sorted from blood. Subset described: CD45RA+ positively selected. These receptors originate from a man aged 18 to 30 in good health.

The genes are TRBV2 and TRBJ1-5, with TRBD1 as a possible D gene (5 bases). The germline CDR1 and CDR2 sequences are SNHLY and FYNNEI. V was clipped by 0 bases and J by 2 bases, with 14 bases between them. The CDR3 extends over 17 amino acids. The CDR3 spells CASSEAVGGGGNQPQHF. In DNA, the CDR3 is TGTGCCAGCAGTGAAGCAGTCGGTGGGGGGGGCAATCAGCCCCAGCATTTT. Combining the CDR3 with reference TRBV2 and TRBJ1-5 gives the whole variable domain EPEVTQTPSHQVTQMGQEVILRCVPISNHLYFYWYRQILGQKVEFLVSFYNNEISEKSEIFDDQFSVERPDGSNFTLKIRSTKLEDSAMYFCASSEAVGGGGNQPQHFGDGTRLSIL.

The V call is TRBV5-5, the J call TRBJ2-7, with 8 bases fitting TRBD1. The CDR3 sequence is 13 residues long. The germline gives CDR1 SGHKS, CDR2 YYEKEE (reference sequence). The trim removed 7 bases at V and 2 bases at J, leaving 5 bases unmatched. CDR3 sequence reads: CASRLQGAYEQYF. The DNA for the CDR3 is TGTGCCAGCCGACTACAGGGGGCCTACGAGCAGTACTTC.

CDR3 DNA sequence: TGCGCCAGCAGTCAATCGGAGACAGGGGTCACTACTTACGAGCAGTACTTC. It codes for CASSQSETGVTTYEQYF. This chain links TRBV23-1 with TRBJ2-7; 8 nucleotides agree with TRBD1. TRBV23-1 qualifies as an ORF whose function is uncertain. V was pared by 0 bases and J by 4 bases, with 11 bases of the junction left unmatched. The CDR3 length is 17 residues.

The V and J genes are TRBV5-6 and TRBJ2-5, with 15 bases lining up with TRBD2. Germline V gene sequence: CDR1 SGHDT, CDR2 YYEEEE. This CDR3 is 15 amino acids long. The junction had 1 base not matched to a gene; V was cut back by 3 bases and J by 4 bases. CDR3: CASSWGLAGGETQYF. In nucleotides, the CDR3 is TGTGCCAGCAGCTGGGGACTAGCGGGGGGAGAGACCCAGTACTTC.

The gene calls are TRBV6-6 and TRBJ2-5, with TRBD1 identical over 7 bases. The CDR3 is 16 residues long. The germline CDR1 and CDR2 sequences are MNHNY and SVGAGI (reference sequence). Losses at the gene ends were 5 bases for V and 1 base for J; bases not matched to a gene: 10. CDR3 amino acids: CASSLNRGRAQETQYF. DNA for the CDR3: TGTGCCAGCAGTCTGAACAGGGGTAGGGCCCAAGAGACCCAGTACTTC.

The gene calls are TRBV9 and TRBJ2-7; 9 bases are a match to TRBD1. The V and J ends lost 0 bases and 4 bases, in that order; junction bases with no gene match: 11. This CDR3 is 17 amino acids long. Germline V CDR1 and CDR2: SGDLS, YYNGEE. The CDR3: CASSVGHGGTGQYEQYF. As DNA, the CDR3 is TGTGCCAGCAGCGTAGGTCACGGAGGGACAGGGCAATACGAGCAGTACTTC.

The rearrangement joins TRBV18 to TRBJ2-7, with D perhaps TRBD2 (6 bases). The germline CDR1 and CDR2 sequences are KGHSH and LQKENI. The CDR3 extends over 15 amino acids. Between the trimmed V and J ends, which lost 3 bases and 0 bases, there was a span of 12 bases. As DNA, the CDR3 is TGTGCCAGCTCACCGGGACTGACAGACTCCTACGAGCAGTACTTC. Translated, it gives CASSPGLTDSYEQYF.

Concerning this clone: Mismatch with germline at one junction end may stem from a read error. V gene TRBV5-1 combines with J gene TRBJ2-1; a weak D match, TRBD2 (5 bases). CDR3 size: 12 residues. From germline, CDR1 is SGHRS and CDR2 YFSETQ. The chain's CDR3 is CASSPATGYCIF. CDR3 in DNA: TGCGCCAGCAGCCCCGCGACGGGGTATTGTATCTTC.

About this clone itself: The same CDR3 can be traced to other DNA sequences in this sample. The J gene is TRBJ2-7, the V gene TRBV5-1; D is uncertain. The CDR3 has 13 residues. Trimming removed 2 bases at V and 3 bases at J, with 9 bases between. In germline, CDR1 is SGHRS, CDR2 YFSETQ. CDR3 region: CASSLPGFYEQYF. The CDR3 DNA reads TGCGCCAGCAGCTTACCAGGTTTCTACGAGCAGTACTTC.

Points on this clone: The sample holds other DNA sequences that translate to the same CDR3. The chain carries TRBV18 and TRBJ1-4; 7 bases agree with TRBD1. The CDR3 sequence is 14 residues long. Unmatched junction bases numbered 3, after V lost 3 bases and J lost 5 bases. Germline CDR1 and CDR2: KGHSH and LQKENI. The CDR3 region has the DNA TGTGCCAGCTCACCGGGGACAGCGAATGAAAAACTGTTTTTT. Protein product: CASSPGTANEKLFF.

V usage is TRBV25-1 and J usage is TRBJ2-5; the match to TRBD1 covers 9 bases. V dropped 4 bases and J dropped 7; count of bases not matched to a gene: 7. CDR1 is MGHDK and CDR2 is SYGVNS in the germline V gene. The CDR3 sequence is 14 residues long. The CDR3 nucleotides read TGTGCCAGCAGTGTGACAGGGGGGGCTCGGACCCAGTACTTC. Translated, it gives CASSVTGGARTQYF. Supplemented by reference TRBV25-1 and TRBJ2-5, the full variable domain reads EADIYQTPRYLVIGTGKKITLECSQTMGHDKMYWYQQDPGMELHLIHYSYGVNSTEKGDLSSESTVSRIRTEHFPLTLESARPSHTSQYLCASSVTGGARTQYFGPGTRLLVL.

The chain couples TRBV28 to TRBJ2-2, with a tentative D call TRBD2 (7 bases). Looked up from germline, CDR1 is MDHEN and CDR2 is SYDVKM. The V end was cut by 3 bases, the J end by 5 bases, with 16 bases between. The CDR3 is 16 amino acids. CDR3 nucleotide sequence: TGTGCCAGCAGTTTGAACCCTGGGGGGGCGACCGGGGAGCTGTTTTTT. Protein sequence: CASSLNPGGATGELFF.

This chain uses TRBV7-9 with TRBJ2-2; TRBD1 is a possible D gene (6 bases). CDR3 length equals 16 residues. In germline, CDR1 is SEHNR, CDR2 FQNEAQ (reference sequence). The V and J ends lost 2 bases and 1 base respectively, with 11 bases between them. CDR3 in amino acids: CASSLTGSLNTGELFF. The CDR3 DNA is TGTGCCAGCAGCTTAACAGGGTCCTTGAACACCGGGGAGCTGTTTTTT.

The genes are TRBV5-6 and TRBJ1-2, with D unclear. V lost 3 bases and J 2 bases, leaving 11 bases between the germline ends. Germline values: CDR1 SGHDT, CDR2 YYEEEE. The CDR3 consists of 14 residues. DNA for the CDR3: TGTGCCAGCAGCTCAGTTGAGGGCAACTATGGCTACACCTTC. This sequence encodes CASSSVEGNYGYTF.

As concerns this clone: Other DNA variants within this sample encode the same CDR3. The chain has TRBV10-3 and TRBJ2-3; no firm D call. The CDR3 loop spans 14 amino acids. Deletions cut 0 bases from V and 4 bases from J, with 8 bases between. Germline V gene sequence: CDR1 ENHRY, CDR2 SYGVKD. As DNA, the CDR3 is TGTGCCATCAGTGAGTCGTTGAGTTCAGATACGCAGTATTTT. It yields the protein CAISESLSSDTQYF.

As to this clone: Other nucleotide sequences from this sample produce the same CDR3. This chain links TRBV6-5 with TRBJ2-2; 8 positions match TRBD1. V trimming: 6 bases; J trimming: 4 bases; junction bases outside the gene matches: 4. Germline assignment: CDR1 MNHEY and CDR2 SVGAGI. The CDR3 is 14 amino acids. CDR3 residues: CASSRGQGTGELFF. Written as DNA, the CDR3 is TGTGCCAGCAGCCGCGGACAGGGCACCGGGGAGCTGTTTTTT.

The CDR3 DNA follows: TGTGCCAGTCAACTTACCTTAGCGGGAGGTGCCAATGAGCAGTTCTTC. It translates to CASQLTLAGGANEQFF. This chain connects TRBV6-6 to TRBJ2-1, with TRBD2 matching over 10 bases. V lost 9 bases and J lost 6; bases outside the gene matches: 14. CDR3 length: 16 residues. CDR1 MNHNY and CDR2 SVGAGI come from the germline V gene (reference sequence).

The rearrangement joins TRBV7-2 to TRBJ2-5; the match to TRBD2 covers 8 bases. CDR3 size: 14 residues. V shed 5 bases, J shed 5 bases, and the junction held 7 bases outside the gene matches. CDR1 is SGHTA, CDR2 FQGNSA, per germline. For the CDR3, the DNA is TGTGCCAGCAGCCAAGCGGGAGCTGTCGAGACCCAGTACTTC. Translation: CASSQAGAVETQYF.

The rearrangement joins TRBV5-1 to TRBJ1-1, with 8 nucleotides matching TRBD1. V dropped 5 bases and J dropped 1; count of bases not matched to a gene: 13. Germline CDR1 and CDR2: SGHRS and YFSETQ. The CDR3 spans 17 residues. The CDR3, as DNA: TGCGCCAGCAGTTTGACCTGGGACAGGACCAAGAACACTGAAGCTTTCTTT. Its protein product is CASSLTWDRTKNTEAFF.

The chain has TRBV18 and TRBJ2-7, with 9 bases aligning to TRBD1. Per the germline V gene, CDR1 is KGHSH and CDR2 is LQKENI. This CDR3 spans 15 amino acids. J lost 3 bases, V lost 3 bases, and 6 bases had no gene match. CDR3 sequence: CASSPGTGSRYEQYF. DNA for the CDR3: TGTGCCAGCTCACCTGGGACAGGGAGCCGCTACGAGCAGTACTTC.

Regarding this clone: The sample contains more than one DNA sequence encoding this CDR3. The rearrangement links TRBV5-1 to TRBJ2-7, with TRBD1 identical over 7 bases. Trimming took 1 base from V and 4 from J; bases not matched to a gene: 5. Per germline, CDR1 SGHRS and CDR2 YFSETQ. This CDR3 is 14 amino acids long. The chain's CDR3 is CASSLRQGPYEQYF. The CDR3 coding sequence is TGCGCCAGCAGCTTGAGACAGGGACCTTACGAGCAGTACTTC.

The chain uses TRBV5-6 and TRBJ2-7; D is unresolved. Germline V gene lookup returns CDR1 SGHDT and CDR2 YYEEEE. V was trimmed by 0 bases and J by 2 bases, leaving 12 bases between them. This CDR3 is 15 amino acids long. DNA for the CDR3: TGTGCCAGCAGCTTGGGCAGTTACACGACCTACGAGCAGTACTTC. It codes for CASSLGSYTTYEQYF. Variable domain in full (rest from reference TRBV5-6 and TRBJ2-7): DAGVTQSPTHLIKTRGQQVTLRCSPKSGHDTVSWYQQALGQGPQFIFQYYEEEERQRGNFPDRFSGHQFPNYSSELNVNALLLGDSALYLCASSLGSYTTYEQYFGPGTRLTVT.

This clone was counted between two and nine times. The chain couples TRBV7-9 to TRBJ1-2, with D uncertain. The V end lost 7 bases, the J end lost 7 bases, and 10 bases lay between the germline ends. The CDR3 contains 11 residues. Germline V gene lookup returns CDR1 SEHNR and CDR2 FQNEAQ (reference sequence). The CDR3 is CASTISGGYTF. CDR3 DNA: TGTGCCAGCACCATAAGCGGTGGCTACACCTTC. Together with reference TRBV7-9 and TRBJ1-2, the CDR3 gives the full variable domain: DTGVSQNPRHKITKRGQNVTFRCDPISEHNRLYWYRQTLGQGPEFLTYFQNEAQLEKSRLLSDRFSAERPKGSFSTLEIQRTEQGDSAMYLCASTISGGYTFGSGTRLTVV.

The genes are TRBV10-1 and TRBJ2-7, with 11 nucleotides matching TRBD2. V was clipped by 3 bases and J by 1 base; unmatched bases: 2. The CDR3 covers 15 residues. Germline CDR1 is WNHNN and CDR2 is SYGVQD (reference sequence). The CDR3 reads CASSDGLAGSYEQYF. CDR3 sequence (DNA): TGCGCCAGCAGTGATGGACTAGCGGGTTCCTACGAGCAGTACTTC.

The chain recombines TRBV6-6 with TRBJ2-7; maybe TRBD2 (5 bases). The V end was cut by 7 bases, the J end by 4 bases, with 14 bases between. CDR3 size: 13 residues. Germline CDR1 and CDR2: MNHNY and SVGAGI (reference sequence). The CDR3 coding sequence is TGTGCCAGCAAGCCGGTCGGCGGGTACGAGCAGTACTTC. This sequence encodes CASKPVGGYEQYF.

As to this clone: This CDR3 is also generated by other DNA sequences in the sample. The CDR3 nucleotides are TGCGCCAGCAGCTTGGAGGGACAGGGTAGCTATGGCTACACCTTC. Amino acid sequence: CASSLEGQGSYGYTF. This chain uses TRBV5-1 with TRBJ1-2; the match to TRBD1 covers 9 bases. Germline V gives CDR1 SGHRS, CDR2 YFSETQ. V lost 0 bases, J lost 4 bases, and 4 bases stayed unmatched. This CDR3 region has 15 residues.

This sequence joins TRBV9 and TRBJ2-7; maybe TRBD2 (6 bases). Germline loops: CDR1 SGDLS, CDR2 YYNGEE. Between the trimmed V and J ends, which lost 5 bases and 4 bases, there was a span of 13 bases. This CDR3 is built from 13 residues. For the CDR3, the DNA is TGTGCCAGCAGTCCTAGCGTTCGGTACGAGCAGTACTTC. Protein sequence: CASSPSVRYEQYF. Drawing the rest from reference TRBV9 and TRBJ2-7, the complete variable domain is DSGVTQTPKHLITATGQRVTLRCSPRSGDLSVYWYQQSLDQGLQFLIQYYNGEERAKGNILERFSAQQFPDLHSELNLSSLELGDSALYFCASSPSVRYEQYFGPGTRLTVT.

The chain recombines TRBV15 with TRBJ2-1; no definite D call. This CDR3 spans 13 amino acids. V was clipped by 6 bases and J by 6 bases, with 12 bases between them. Per germline, CDR1 LNHNV and CDR2 YYDKDF (reference sequence). The CDR3 DNA follows: TGTGCCACCAGTGGTACGGGCGGCAATGAGCAGTTCTTC. Translating it yields CATSGTGGNEQFF.

Details on this clone: The identical CDR3 is also encoded by other nucleotide sequences in the sample. The chain carries TRBV18 and TRBJ1-4; D remains ambiguous. V was pared by 1 base and J by 8 bases, with 8 bases between. The CDR3 is 13 residues long. Germline CDR1 and CDR2: KGHSH and LQKENI. This CDR3 reads CASSPQGGEKLFF. The CDR3 coding sequence is TGTGCCAGCTCACCACAGGGAGGAGAAAAACTGTTTTTT.